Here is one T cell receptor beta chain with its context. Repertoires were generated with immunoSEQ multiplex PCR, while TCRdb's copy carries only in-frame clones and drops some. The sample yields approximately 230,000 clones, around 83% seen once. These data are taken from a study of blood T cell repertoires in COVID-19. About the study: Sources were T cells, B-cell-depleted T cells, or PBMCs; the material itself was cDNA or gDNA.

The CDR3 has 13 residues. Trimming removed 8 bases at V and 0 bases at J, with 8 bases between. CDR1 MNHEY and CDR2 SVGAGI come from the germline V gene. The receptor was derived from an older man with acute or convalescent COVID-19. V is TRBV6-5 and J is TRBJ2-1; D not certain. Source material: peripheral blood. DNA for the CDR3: TGTGCCAGCGGAGACCACTCCTACAATGAGCAGTTCTTC. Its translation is CASGDHSYNEQFF.